These 31 T cell receptor beta chains were all obtained from the same sample, sequenced in a study of OX40 agonist ivuxolimab in advanced cancers. Produced via immunoSEQ multiplex PCR; TCRdb's table is partial and in-frame only. In the table there are around 72,000 clones, approximately 89% of which are singletons. The starting material was CD4+ or CD8+ T cells sorted from blood, obtained in a trial of the OX40 agonist ivuxolimab. Source of these receptors: an adult with an advanced solid tumor such as melanoma, head and neck, liver or kidney cancer.

The V gene is TRBV19, the J gene TRBJ1-5; 7 nucleotides line up with TRBD1. Germline loops: CDR1 LNHDA, CDR2 SQIVND (reference sequence). J lost 5 bases, V lost 3 bases, and 4 bases had no gene match. The CDR3 is 14 residues long. Here the CDR3 DNA reads TGTGCCAGTAGTATGGGACAGTCGCATCAGCCCCAGCATTTT. Its translation is CASSMGQSHQPQHF.

This chain uses TRBV6-6 with TRBJ2-7; 10 bases are shared with TRBD2. CDR3 length: 14 amino acids. V shed 5 bases, J shed 1 base, and the junction held 2 bases outside the gene matches. Germline V gene sequence: CDR1 MNHNY, CDR2 SVGAGI (reference sequence). The DNA for the CDR3 is TGTGCCAGCAGTATAGCGGGGGGTTCCTACGAGCAGTACTTC. Protein sequence: CASSIAGGSYEQYF.

The chain links TRBV5-8 to TRBJ2-3; TRBD2 aligns across 9 bases. This CDR3 is 18 amino acids long. Per the germline V gene, CDR1 is SGHTS and CDR2 is YDEGEE. With V trimmed by 3 bases and J by 1 base, 12 bases remained unmatched. This CDR3 reads CASSSTYSSSGGTDTQYF. Written as DNA, the CDR3 is TGTGCCAGCAGCTCCACCTACTCCTCTAGCGGGGGCACAGATACGCAGTATTTT.

The chain links TRBV6-6 to TRBJ2-1; D gene ambiguous. Per the germline V gene, CDR1 is MNHNY and CDR2 is SVGAGI (reference sequence). This CDR3 has 12 amino acids. The ends were cut back, 6 bases at V and 5 bases at J, with 8 bases in the middle. The CDR3 region is CASSRLDNEQFF. CDR3 in DNA: TGTGCCAGCAGCCGATTAGACAATGAGCAGTTCTTC.

The chain is built from TRBV5-1 and TRBJ2-7, with TRBD2 matching over 8 bases. Trimming cost V 2 bases and J 2 bases; bases outside gene matches: 6. The germline gives CDR1 SGHRS, CDR2 YFSETQ. The CDR3 is 15 residues long. The CDR3 region is CASSFQRGPTYEQYF. CDR3 DNA: TGCGCCAGCAGCTTCCAGCGGGGGCCTACCTACGAGCAGTACTTC.

V usage is TRBV2 and J usage is TRBJ1-1; a possible D gene is TRBD1 (6 bases). Germline CDR1 reads SNHLY; CDR2 reads FYNNEI. V lost 4 bases to trimming and J lost 0 bases, with 12 bases between them. The CDR3 has 15 residues. The CDR3, as DNA: TGTGCCAGCAGTGGACCGGACAGCCTGAACACTGAAGCTTTCTTT. Protein sequence: CASSGPDSLNTEAFF.

The chain employs TRBV28 and TRBJ1-3; no clear D. Trimming removed 3 bases from V and 7 bases from J, with 10 bases in between. This CDR3 region has 13 residues. Germline V gene sequence: CDR1 MDHEN, CDR2 SYDVKM. CDR3 residues: CASSFLSRNTIYF. In nucleotides, the CDR3 is TGTGCCAGCAGTTTCCTTTCTAGGAACACCATATATTTT.

The gene calls are TRBV28 and TRBJ1-2, with D hard to call. Germline CDR1 is MDHEN and CDR2 is SYDVKM. The CDR3 sequence is 11 residues long. V was clipped by 6 bases and J by 5 bases, with 7 bases between them. CDR3 protein: CASSDSYGYTF. In nucleotides, the CDR3 is TGTGCCAGCAGCGATTCATATGGCTACACCTTC.

The chain is built from TRBV11-2 and TRBJ2-2; weak D call: TRBD2 (5 bases). Germline V gene lookup returns CDR1 SGHAT and CDR2 FQNNGV. V gave up 1 base and J gave up 1 base, with 10 bases separating them. The CDR3 has 16 residues. The CDR3 protein is CASSLAGSQNTGELFF. DNA for the CDR3: TGTGCCAGCAGCTTAGCGGGGAGCCAGAACACCGGGGAGCTGTTTTTT.

The rearrangement joins TRBV28 to TRBJ1-4; D possibly corresponds to TRBD1 (5 bases). Trimming removed 2 bases at V and 6 bases at J, with 13 bases between. The CDR3 covers 15 residues. The V gene's germline CDR1 is MDHEN and CDR2 SYDVKM. This CDR3 is CASSLRGRWDEKLFF. In nucleotides, the CDR3 is TGTGCCAGCAGTTTACGGGGACGCTGGGATGAAAAACTGTTTTTT.

The rearrangement joins TRBV9 to TRBJ1-3; tentative D call: TRBD1 (5 bases). The germline V gene encodes CDR1 SGDLS and CDR2 YYNGEE. The CDR3 consists of 14 residues. Trimming stripped 5 bases from V and 0 bases from J, with 9 bases between. CDR3 amino acids: CASSPTVSGNTIYF. CDR3 DNA: TGTGCCAGCAGTCCGACAGTCTCTGGAAACACCATATATTTT.

This chain uses TRBV28 with TRBJ1-5; 7 bases align to TRBD1. CDR1 is MDHEN and CDR2 is SYDVKM in the germline V gene. CDR3 length: 17 amino acids. The V and J ends lost 5 bases and 2 bases, in that order; junction bases with no gene match: 12. The CDR3 loop reads CASSAWTLGTGNQPQHF. The DNA for the CDR3 is TGTGCCAGCAGTGCTTGGACCCTCGGGACAGGCAATCAGCCCCAGCATTTT.

This chain uses TRBV4-1 with TRBJ2-1; D is uncertain. Germline-derived CDR1 and CDR2 are MGHRA and YSYEKL. This CDR3 region has 14 residues. The ends were cut back, 4 bases at V and 0 bases at J, with 7 bases in the middle. The CDR3 loop is CASSRLSSYNEQFF. The DNA of the CDR3 is TGCGCCAGCAGCCGACTGAGCTCCTACAATGAGCAGTTCTTC.

The rearrangement joins TRBV27 to TRBJ2-7; 9 bases fit TRBD1. V shed 5 bases, J shed 5 bases, and the junction held 10 bases outside the gene matches. Germline lookup yields CDR1 MNHEY and CDR2 SMNVEV (reference sequence). The CDR3 is made up of 15 amino acids. The CDR3 is CASSHTGTGYHEQYF. CDR3 nucleotide sequence: TGTGCCAGCAGTCACACCGGGACAGGGTACCACGAGCAGTACTTC.

Remarks on this clone: Germline and junction disagree at one end, which may indicate a read error. This sample includes further DNA sequences coding for the same CDR3. In DNA form, the CDR3 reads TGCGCCAGCAGCTCTTCGCTCGAGACAGGGAACTATGGTTACACCTTC. Translating gives CASSSSLETGNYGYTF. The V gene is TRBV5-1, the J gene TRBJ1-2; 7 bases agree with TRBD1. Germline assignment: CDR1 SGHRS and CDR2 YFSETQ. CDR3 length equals 16 residues.

V is TRBV7-2 and J is TRBJ2-1, with D unclear. CDR1 SGHTA and CDR2 FQGNSA come from the germline V gene. The CDR3 runs 15 residues. V lost 2 bases, J lost 2 bases, and 10 bases lay in between. The CDR3 DNA follows: TGTGCCAGCAGCTTACAACTTCAGCCCTACAATGAGCAGTTCTTC. This translates into CASSLQLQPYNEQFF.

V is TRBV2 and J is TRBJ1-2, with D tentatively TRBD1 (6 bases). The length of the CDR3 is 15 residues. V lost 1 base and J 4 bases, leaving 13 bases between the germline ends. Germline V gene sequence: CDR1 SNHLY, CDR2 FYNNEI. CDR3 sequence: CASSEGPGGPYGYTF. In nucleotides, the CDR3 is TGTGCCAGCAGTGAAGGCCCGGGGGGGCCCTATGGCTACACCTTC.

This clone has only a few counts. V gene TRBV15 combines with J gene TRBJ1-4; the match to TRBD1 covers 8 bases. The CDR3 sequence is 14 residues long. The junction had 3 bases not matched to a gene; V was cut back by 1 base and J by 8 bases. Germline-derived CDR1 and CDR2 are LNHNV and YYDKDF (reference sequence). In DNA form, the CDR3 reads TGTGCCACCAGCAGAGGGACAGGGCGAGAAAAACTGTTTTTT. This gives the protein CATSRGTGREKLFF.

The chain links TRBV10-1 to TRBJ2-3; D not resolved. Germline V gene data show CDR1 as WNHNN and CDR2 as SYGVQD (reference sequence). The CDR3 is 11 amino acids. The germline V and J ends were trimmed by 4 bases and 3 bases, with 2 bases remaining between them. This CDR3 reads CASSVTDTQYF. CDR3 bases: TGCGCCAGCAGTGTAACAGATACGCAGTATTTT.

The CDR3 DNA follows: TGCGCCAGCAGCCAAGATACGGGACTCCCTAATTCACCCCTCCACTTT. This codes for CASSQDTGLPNSPLHF. The gene calls are TRBV4-1 and TRBJ1-6, with a weak D call TRBD1 (5 bases). CDR3 size: 16 residues. The V gene's germline CDR1 is MGHRA and CDR2 YSYEKL. Trimming cost V 0 bases and J 6 bases, with 12 bases left between them.

The V gene is TRBV7-9, the J gene TRBJ1-2; D is perhaps TRBD1 (5 bases). Trimming shortened V by 5 bases and J by 1 base, and 8 bases separated the two germline ends. Germline-derived CDR1 and CDR2 are SEHNR and FQNEAQ (reference sequence). CDR3 length: 13 residues. The chain's CDR3 is CASSQQDNYGYTF. The CDR3 DNA is TGTGCCAGCAGCCAACAGGATAACTATGGCTACACCTTC.

V is TRBV4-2 and J is TRBJ1-4; TRBD1 matches at 7 bases. CDR3 length: 16 amino acids. Germline V lookup: CDR1 LGHNA, CDR2 YNFKEQ. Trimming cost V 0 bases and J 8 bases; bases outside gene matches: 9. CDR3 sequence (DNA): TGTGCCAGCAGCCAAGATTTCGGCAGGGGGAGGGAAAAACTGTTTTTT. The encoded protein is CASSQDFGRGREKLFF.

V gene TRBV5-1 combines with J gene TRBJ2-2, with 13 bases matching TRBD2. The CDR3 is made up of 18 amino acids. Germline values: CDR1 SGHRS, CDR2 YFSETQ. V trimming: 5 bases; J trimming: 3 bases; junction bases outside the gene matches: 10. The CDR3 DNA follows: TGCGCCAGCAGGGGTGTGGGACTAGCGGGAATAGACACCGGGGAGCTGTTTTTT. It is translated as CASRGVGLAGIDTGELFF.

The rearrangement links TRBV7-9 to TRBJ2-7; D uncertain. CDR1 and CDR2 from the germline V gene are SEHNR and FQNEAQ (reference sequence). V was trimmed by 5 bases and J by 4 bases, leaving 6 bases between them. This CDR3 has 11 residues. CDR3 bases: TGTGCCAGCAGCCCCCTTTACGAGCAGTACTTC. This translates into CASSPLYEQYF. Full variable domain (rest looked up from reference TRBV7-9 and TRBJ2-7): DTGVSQNPRHKITKRGQNVTFRCDPISEHNRLYWYRQTLGQGPEFLTYFQNEAQLEKSRLLSDRFSAERPKGSFSTLEIQRTEQGDSAMYLCASSPLYEQYFGPGTRLTVT.

V and J are TRBV5-1 and TRBJ2-2, with a possible D match to TRBD1 (6 bases). This CDR3 spans 16 amino acids. V was cut by 1 base and J by 0 bases, with 10 bases left in between. CDR1 SGHRS and CDR2 YFSETQ come from the germline V gene. The CDR3 sequence is CASSLRQGSNTGELFF. DNA for the CDR3: TGCGCCAGCAGCTTGCGGCAGGGGTCGAACACCGGGGAGCTGTTTTTT.

J is TRBJ2-5 and V is TRBV13; 8 positions match TRBD2. After removal of 2 bases from V and 5 bases from J, the junction contained 7 bases not matched to a gene. Germline CDR1 and CDR2: PRHDT and FYEKMQ (reference sequence). This CDR3 region has 15 residues. The CDR3 spells CASSLRGGLWETQYF. The CDR3 nucleotides read TGTGCCAGCAGCTTACGGGGGGGCCTTTGGGAGACCCAGTACTTC.

This sequence joins TRBV6-1 and TRBJ2-5; D call uncertain. This CDR3 has 11 amino acids. With 7 bases removed from V and 0 bases from J, the gap between germline ends came to 3 bases. The germline gives CDR1 MNHNS, CDR2 SASEGT. In nucleotides, the CDR3 is TGTGCCAGCATGTACCAAGAGACCCAGTACTTC. This sequence encodes CASMYQETQYF.

The rearrangement uses TRBV2 and TRBJ2-1, with D tentatively TRBD1 (6 bases). This CDR3 spans 13 amino acids. Looked up from germline, CDR1 is SNHLY and CDR2 is FYNNEI. Deletions cut 6 bases from V and 3 bases from J, with 9 bases between. CDR3 loop: CASRDSSYNEQFF. The CDR3 bases are TGTGCCAGCAGGGACAGCAGCTACAATGAGCAGTTCTTC.

The rearrangement joins TRBV27 to TRBJ2-5; 9 nucleotides match TRBD1. The end of the DNA fits TRBJ2-7 better, so the J call may be wrong. This CDR3 has 15 amino acids. Germline lookup yields CDR1 MNHEY and CDR2 SMNVEV (reference sequence). CDR3 in DNA: TGTGCCAGCAGGGGGTTGGGACAGGGTTCCTACGAGCAGTACTTC. This sequence encodes CASRGLGQGSYEQYF.

This CDR3 reads CASRRTGVWGYTF. CDR3 nucleotide sequence: TGTGCCAGCAGACGGACAGGGGTTTGGGGCTACACCTTC. The rearrangement joins TRBV28 to TRBJ1-2; 9 nucleotides match TRBD1. The CDR3 runs to 13 residues. J lost 8 bases, V lost 6 bases, and 7 bases had no gene match. The germline gives CDR1 MDHEN, CDR2 SYDVKM.

The rearrangement joins TRBV11-2 to TRBJ2-5; 10 positions agree with TRBD2. The tail of the sequence fits TRBJ2-7 better, so the J call may be wrong. The V gene's germline CDR1 is SGHAT and CDR2 FQNNGV. The CDR3 runs 15 residues. The CDR3 bases are TGTGCCAGCAGCTTGAGCGGGAGGGGTTCCTACGAGCAGTACTTC. It yields the protein CASSLSGRGSYEQYF.